The source of this T cell receptor beta chain is a study of T cell responses to AZD1222 COVID-19 vaccine. Study findings and constraints: Spike-specific TCR repertoires showed rising breadth and depth after two AZD1222 doses. Unmutated variant regions are reportedly targeted by nearly half of spike-specific TCRs. Vaccine-related CD4 TCRs covered spike, predominating at 160-218 and 743-854. It should be noted that donors were predominantly white British and more often female, and clonal diversity was possibly underestimated.

Germline CDR1 and CDR2: MRHNA and SNTAGT. V was pared by 0 bases and J by 8 bases, with 10 bases between. This CDR3 is built from 13 residues. Method: immunoSEQ multiplex PCR; TCRdb's copy keeps in-frame clones and lacks some. The table includes over 100,000 clones, 70% to 90% detected once. Points on this clone: The antigen remains unidentified.

This clonotype originated in an adult in good health. Sequencing was performed on peripheral blood, taken on day 0 of AZD1222 vaccination. The rearrangement links TRBV6-4 to TRBJ1-1; D gene unclear. DNA for the CDR3: TGTGCCAGCAGTGACTCGAATACAGACGAAGCTTTCTTT. Residues: CASSDSNTDEAFF.